Below are 9 T cell receptor beta chains sequenced from a single sample in a study of T-cell reconstitution after alpha-beta-depleted transplantation in children. For TCRbeta, the library was prepared with unique molecular identifiers. TCRdb reanalysed the PCR reads using MiXCR and keeps one entry per CDR3 protein. The table includes a few hundred thousand distinct CDR3 sequences, around 13% detected once. Sequencing used PBMCs, mostly from graft donor cells, obtained 360 days after TCRalphabeta/CD19-depleted stem cell transplant. These receptors were obtained from a male patient between 10 and 17 years old who had a stem cell transplant for acute myeloid leukemia, so the T cells may come from the graft donor.

This clonotype has only a few counts. The chain carries TRBV7-3 and TRBJ2-3; the D gene is possibly TRBD2 (5 bases). CDR3 length: 16 residues. The germline CDR1 and CDR2 sequences are SGHTA and FQGTGA. V was cut by 0 bases and J by 0 bases, with 10 bases left in between. The CDR3 loop reads CASSLTVQRSTDTQYF. In DNA, the CDR3 is TGTGCCAGCAGCTTAACGGTCCAGCGGAGCACAGATACGCAGTATTTT.

This clonotype has only a few counts. The genes are TRBV20-1 and TRBJ2-7; 10 bases match TRBD2. The CDR3 runs 18 residues. After removal of 2 bases from V and 6 bases from J, the junction contained 19 bases not matched to a gene. Germline CDR1 reads DFQATT; CDR2 reads SNEGSKA (reference sequence). The CDR3 protein is CSARLNQPNSGRRPEQYF. The CDR3 DNA reads TGCAGTGCTAGACTGAACCAACCCAATAGCGGGAGGCGACCCGAGCAGTACTTC.

Regarding this clonotype: At one boundary the junction diverges from the germline segment, which might be a read error. V gene TRBV5-6 combines with J gene TRBJ1-1; TRBD1 agrees at 8 bases. This CDR3 is 13 amino acids long. Germline V gene lookup returns CDR1 SGHDT and CDR2 YYEEEE. The CDR3 region has the DNA TGTGCCAGGAGCTTGGACAGGGTGGGCGAAGCTTTCTTT. This translates into CARSLDRVGEAFF.

V and J are TRBV21-1 and TRBJ2-5; the DNA was not compared with TRBD2, the D call given in the table. TRBV21-1 is labeled a pseudogene. This CDR3 comprises 17 residues. The CDR3 DNA sequence: TGTGCCAGCAGCAAACGCCGGGGACGGTGGAGGGGAGAGACCCAGTACTTC. Its translation: CASSKRRGRWRGETQYF.

This clonotype showed up just a few times. V is TRBV29-1 and J is TRBJ2-7; 10 nucleotides line up with TRBD1. The CDR3 consists of 14 residues. V dropped 4 bases and J dropped 2; count of bases not matched to a gene: 5. The V gene's germline CDR1 is SQVTM and CDR2 ANQGSEA. The DNA of the CDR3 is TGCAGCGTTGCTACCGGGACAGGGGCCTACGAGCAGTACTTC. It is translated as CSVATGTGAYEQYF.

The genes are TRBV11-2 and TRBJ1-1; D remains unclear. Trimming removed 0 bases from V and 5 bases from J, with 13 bases in between. CDR3 length equals 15 residues. Germline-derived CDR1 and CDR2 are SGHAT and FQNNGV. CDR3 loop: CASSLDPSSGTEAFF. The CDR3 DNA is TGTGCCAGCAGCTTAGACCCTTCTTCGGGGACTGAAGCTTTCTTT.

This clonotype was detected once. This rearrangement joins TRBV30 to TRBJ2-3, with 9 bases lining up with TRBD1. This CDR3 is 14 amino acids long. After removal of 3 bases from V and 6 bases from J, the junction contained 7 bases not matched to a gene. The germline V gene has CDR1 GTSNPN and CDR2 SVGIG (reference sequence). The CDR3 here is CAWSWDRVTDTQYF. CDR3 nucleotide sequence: TGTGCCTGGAGCTGGGACAGGGTGACGGATACGCAGTATTTT.

V usage is TRBV30 and J usage is TRBJ2-1; D call uncertain. Germline V gene lookup returns CDR1 GTSNPN and CDR2 SVGIG (reference sequence). This CDR3 has 16 residues. The V end lost 1 base, the J end lost 0 bases, and 13 bases lay between the germline ends. CDR3 sequence (DNA): TGTGCCTGGAGTGCCACCGTCCCTTACTCCTACAATGAGCAGTTCTTC. This sequence encodes CAWSATVPYSYNEQFF. Full variable domain (outside the CDR3, taken from reference TRBV30 and TRBJ2-1): SQTIHQWPATLVQPVGSPLSLECTVEGTSNPNLYWYRQAAGRGLQLLFYSVGIGQISSEVPQNLSASRPQDRQFILSSKKLLLSDSGFYLCAWSATVPYSYNEQFFGPGTRLTVL.

The gene calls are TRBV28 and TRBJ1-2, with a tentative D call TRBD1 (5 bases). Trimming pared 5 bases from V and 8 bases from J, leaving 15 bases between. The CDR3 length is 13 residues. Germline CDR1 is MDHEN and CDR2 is SYDVKM. The CDR3 loop reads CASSRRDGRGYTF. The CDR3 DNA reads as TGTGCCAGCAGTCGCCGGGACGGTAGGGGCTACACCTTC.